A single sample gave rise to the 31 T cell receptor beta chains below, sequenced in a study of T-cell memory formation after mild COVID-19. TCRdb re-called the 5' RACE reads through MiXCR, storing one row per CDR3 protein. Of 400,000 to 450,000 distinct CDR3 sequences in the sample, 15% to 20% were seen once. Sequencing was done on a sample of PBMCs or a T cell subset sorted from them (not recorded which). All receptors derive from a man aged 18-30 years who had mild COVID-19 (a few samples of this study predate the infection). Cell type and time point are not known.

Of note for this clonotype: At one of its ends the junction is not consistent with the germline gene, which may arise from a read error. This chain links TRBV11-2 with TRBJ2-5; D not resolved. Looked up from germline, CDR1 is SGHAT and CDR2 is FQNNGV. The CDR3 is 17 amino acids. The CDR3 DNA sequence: TGTGCCAGCAGCTTCCCGATATGGGGTGCGGACCAAGAGACCAAGTACTTC. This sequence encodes CASSFPIWGADQETKYF. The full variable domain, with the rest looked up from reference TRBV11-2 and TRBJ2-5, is EAGVAQSPRYKIIEKRQSVAFWCNPISGHATLYWYQQILGQGPKLLIQFQNNGVVDDSQLPKDRFSAERLKGVDSTLKIQPAKLEDSAVYLCASSFPIWGADQETKYFGPGTRLLVL.

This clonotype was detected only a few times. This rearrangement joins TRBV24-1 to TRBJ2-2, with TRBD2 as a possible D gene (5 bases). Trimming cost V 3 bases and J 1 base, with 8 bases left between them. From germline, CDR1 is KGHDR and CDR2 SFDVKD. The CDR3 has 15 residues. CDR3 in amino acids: CATSDPGKNTGELFF. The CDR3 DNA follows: TGTGCCACCAGTGATCCCGGGAAGAACACCGGGGAGCTGTTTTTT.

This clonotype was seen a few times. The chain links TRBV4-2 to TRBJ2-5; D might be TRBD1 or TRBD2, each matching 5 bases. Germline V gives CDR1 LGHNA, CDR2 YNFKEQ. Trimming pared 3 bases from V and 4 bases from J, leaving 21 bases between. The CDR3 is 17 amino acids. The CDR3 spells CASSHWDGQGRGETQYF. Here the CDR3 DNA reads TGTGCCAGCAGCCACTGGGACGGGCAGGGAAGAGGAGAGACCCAGTACTTC.

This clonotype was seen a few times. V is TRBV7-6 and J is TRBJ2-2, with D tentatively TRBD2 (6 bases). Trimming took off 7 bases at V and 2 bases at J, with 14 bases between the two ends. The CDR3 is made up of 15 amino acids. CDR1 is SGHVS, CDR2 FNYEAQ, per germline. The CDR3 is CASNDASVNTGELFF. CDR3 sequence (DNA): TGTGCCAGCAACGACGCTAGCGTTAACACCGGGGAGCTGTTTTTT.

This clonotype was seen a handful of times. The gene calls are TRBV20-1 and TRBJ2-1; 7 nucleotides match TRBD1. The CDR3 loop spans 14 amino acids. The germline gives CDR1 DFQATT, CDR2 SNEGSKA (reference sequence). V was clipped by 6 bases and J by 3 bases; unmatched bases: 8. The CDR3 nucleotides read TGCAGTGCCGAGACAGGGATTTTCTACAATGAGCAGTTCTTC. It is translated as CSAETGIFYNEQFF.

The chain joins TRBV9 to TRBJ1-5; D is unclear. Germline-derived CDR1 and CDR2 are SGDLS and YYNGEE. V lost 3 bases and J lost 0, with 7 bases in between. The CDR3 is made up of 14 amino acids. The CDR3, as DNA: TGTGCCAGCAGCGCCTCAGATAGCAATCAGCCCCAGCATTTT. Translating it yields CASSASDSNQPQHF.

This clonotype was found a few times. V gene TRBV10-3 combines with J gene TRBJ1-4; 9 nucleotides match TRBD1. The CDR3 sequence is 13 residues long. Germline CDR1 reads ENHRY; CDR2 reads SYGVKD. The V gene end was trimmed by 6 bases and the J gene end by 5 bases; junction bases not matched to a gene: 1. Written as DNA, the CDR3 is TGTGCCATCAGGGGGACAGGGAATGAAAAACTGTTTTTT. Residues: CAIRGTGNEKLFF.

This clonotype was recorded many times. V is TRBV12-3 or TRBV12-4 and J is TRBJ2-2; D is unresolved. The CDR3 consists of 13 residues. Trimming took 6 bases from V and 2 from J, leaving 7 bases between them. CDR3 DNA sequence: TGTGCCAGCAGCCCAATTAACACCGGGGAGCTGTTTTTT. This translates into CASSPINTGELFF.

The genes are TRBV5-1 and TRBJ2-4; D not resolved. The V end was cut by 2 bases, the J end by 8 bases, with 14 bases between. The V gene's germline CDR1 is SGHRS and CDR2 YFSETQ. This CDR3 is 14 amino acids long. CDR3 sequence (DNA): TGCGCCAGCAGCTTCCGCAGCCTCACGGACATTCAGTACTTC. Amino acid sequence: CASSFRSLTDIQYF.

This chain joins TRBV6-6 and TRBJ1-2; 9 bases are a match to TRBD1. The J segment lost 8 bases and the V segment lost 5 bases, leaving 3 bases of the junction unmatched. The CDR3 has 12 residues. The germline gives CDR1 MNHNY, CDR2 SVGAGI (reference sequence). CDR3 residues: CASSRTGVGYTF. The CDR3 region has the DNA TGTGCCAGCAGTAGGACAGGGGTAGGCTACACCTTC.

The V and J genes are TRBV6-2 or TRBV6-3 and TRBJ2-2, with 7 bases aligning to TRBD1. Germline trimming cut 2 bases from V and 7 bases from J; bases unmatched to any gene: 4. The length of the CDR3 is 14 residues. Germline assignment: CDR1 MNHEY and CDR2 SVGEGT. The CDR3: CASSYKGASGELFF. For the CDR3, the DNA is TGTGCCAGCAGTTACAAGGGGGCGAGCGGGGAGCTGTTTTTT.

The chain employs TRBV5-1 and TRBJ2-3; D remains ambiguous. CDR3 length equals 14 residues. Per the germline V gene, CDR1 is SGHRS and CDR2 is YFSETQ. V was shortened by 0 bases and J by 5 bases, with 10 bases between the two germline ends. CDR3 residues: CASSLESSLDTQYF. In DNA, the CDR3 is TGCGCCAGCAGCTTGGAATCGTCCCTAGATACGCAGTATTTT. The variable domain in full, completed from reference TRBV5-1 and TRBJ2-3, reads KAGVTQTPRYLIKTRGQQVTLSCSPISGHRSVSWYQQTPGQGLQFLFEYFSETQRNKGNFPGRFSGRQFSNSRSEMNVSTLELGDSALYLCASSLESSLDTQYFGPGTRLTVL.

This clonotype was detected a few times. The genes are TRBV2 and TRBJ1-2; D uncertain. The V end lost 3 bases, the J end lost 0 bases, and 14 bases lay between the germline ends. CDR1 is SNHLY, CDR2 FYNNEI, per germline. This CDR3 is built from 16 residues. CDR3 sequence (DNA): TGTGCCAGCAGTGACCCCAGTCCTGTAGCTAACTATGGCTACACCTTC. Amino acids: CASSDPSPVANYGYTF.

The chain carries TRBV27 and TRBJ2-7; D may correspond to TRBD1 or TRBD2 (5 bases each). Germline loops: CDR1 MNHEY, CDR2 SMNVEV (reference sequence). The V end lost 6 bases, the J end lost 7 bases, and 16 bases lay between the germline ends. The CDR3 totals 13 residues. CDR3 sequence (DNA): TGTGCCAGCAGAGGTAGGTCCTGGGGGGAGCAGTACGTC. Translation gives CASRGRSWGEQYV.

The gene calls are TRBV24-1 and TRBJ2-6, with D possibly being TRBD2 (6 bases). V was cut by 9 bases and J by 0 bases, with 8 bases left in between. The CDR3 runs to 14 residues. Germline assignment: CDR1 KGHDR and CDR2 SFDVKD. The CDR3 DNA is TGTGCCACCGGGAGGAGCTCTGGGGCCAACGTCCTGACTTTC. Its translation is CATGRSSGANVLTF.

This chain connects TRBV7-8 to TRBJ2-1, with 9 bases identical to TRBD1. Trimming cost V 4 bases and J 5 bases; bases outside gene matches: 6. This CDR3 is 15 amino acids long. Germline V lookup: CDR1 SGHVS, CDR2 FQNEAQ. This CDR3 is CASSSYWTGDNEQFF. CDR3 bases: TGTGCCAGCAGCTCATATTGGACAGGGGACAATGAGCAGTTCTTC.

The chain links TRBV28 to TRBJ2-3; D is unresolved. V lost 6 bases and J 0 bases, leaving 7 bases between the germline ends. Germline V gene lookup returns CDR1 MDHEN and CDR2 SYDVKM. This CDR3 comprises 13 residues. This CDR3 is CASRLPSTDTQYF. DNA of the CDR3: TGTGCCAGCAGATTGCCTAGCACAGATACGCAGTATTTT. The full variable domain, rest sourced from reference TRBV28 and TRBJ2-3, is DVKVTQSSRYLVKRTGEKVFLECVQDMDHENMFWYRQDPGLGLRLIYFSYDVKMKEKGDIPEGYSVSREKKERFSLILESASTNQTSMYLCASRLPSTDTQYFGPGTRLTVL.

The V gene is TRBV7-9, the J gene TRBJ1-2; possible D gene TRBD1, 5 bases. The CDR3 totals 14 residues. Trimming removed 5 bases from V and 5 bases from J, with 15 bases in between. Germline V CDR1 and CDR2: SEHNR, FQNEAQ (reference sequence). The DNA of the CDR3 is TGTGCCAGCAGCCTTATAGGGGCAGAGTATGGCTACACCTTC. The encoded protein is CASSLIGAEYGYTF.

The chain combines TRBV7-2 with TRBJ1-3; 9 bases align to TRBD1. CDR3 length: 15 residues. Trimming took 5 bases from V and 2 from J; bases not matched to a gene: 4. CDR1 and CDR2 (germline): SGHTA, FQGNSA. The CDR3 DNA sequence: TGTGCCAGCAGCCTATACAGGGGGCCTGGAAACACCATATATTTT. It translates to CASSLYRGPGNTIYF.

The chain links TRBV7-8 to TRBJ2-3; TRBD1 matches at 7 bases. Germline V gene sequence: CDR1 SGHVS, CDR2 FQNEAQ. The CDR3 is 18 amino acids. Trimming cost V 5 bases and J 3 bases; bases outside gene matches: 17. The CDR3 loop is CASSRPEQGRVSTDTQYF. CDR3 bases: TGTGCCAGCAGCCGACCCGAACAGGGGCGGGTTTCGACAGATACGCAGTATTTT.

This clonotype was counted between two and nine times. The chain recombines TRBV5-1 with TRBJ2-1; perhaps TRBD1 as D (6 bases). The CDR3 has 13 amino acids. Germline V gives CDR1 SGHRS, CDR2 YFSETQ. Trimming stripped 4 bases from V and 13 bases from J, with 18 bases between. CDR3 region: CASSTGNREGQFF. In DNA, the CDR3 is TGCGCCAGCAGCACGGGTAACAGGGAAGGTCAGTTCTTC.

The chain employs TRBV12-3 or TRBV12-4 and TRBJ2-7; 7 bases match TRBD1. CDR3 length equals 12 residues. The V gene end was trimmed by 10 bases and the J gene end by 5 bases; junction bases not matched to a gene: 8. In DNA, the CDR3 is TGTGCCACAGAAGACAGGGTCCACGAGCAGTACTTC. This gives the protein CATEDRVHEQYF.

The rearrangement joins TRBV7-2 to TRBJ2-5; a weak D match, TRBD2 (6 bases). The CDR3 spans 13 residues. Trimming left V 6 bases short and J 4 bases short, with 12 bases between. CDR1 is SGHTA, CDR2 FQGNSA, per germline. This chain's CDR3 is CASRKVGGETQYF. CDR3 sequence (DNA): TGTGCCAGCAGGAAAGTGGGGGGAGAGACCCAGTACTTC. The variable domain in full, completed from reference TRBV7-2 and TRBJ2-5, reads GAGVSQSPSNKVTEKGKDVELRCDPISGHTALYWYRQSLGQGLEFLIYFQGNSAPDKSGLPSDRFSAERTGGSVSTLTIQRTQQEDSAVYLCASRKVGGETQYFGPGTRLLVL.

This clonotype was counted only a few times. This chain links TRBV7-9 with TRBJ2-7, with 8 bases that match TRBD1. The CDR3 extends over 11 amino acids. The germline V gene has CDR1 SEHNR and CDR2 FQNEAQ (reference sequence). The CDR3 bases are TGTGCCAGCAGCTTGCTGACAGGGGAAAGCGTC. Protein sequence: CASSLLTGESV.

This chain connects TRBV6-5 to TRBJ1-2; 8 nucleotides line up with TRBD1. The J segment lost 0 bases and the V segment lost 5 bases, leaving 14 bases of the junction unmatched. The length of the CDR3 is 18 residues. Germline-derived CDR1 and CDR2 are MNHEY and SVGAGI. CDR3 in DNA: TGTGCCAGCAGTACCCGAAGGACAGGGTCCCCGGCTAACTATGGCTACACCTTC. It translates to CASSTRRTGSPANYGYTF.

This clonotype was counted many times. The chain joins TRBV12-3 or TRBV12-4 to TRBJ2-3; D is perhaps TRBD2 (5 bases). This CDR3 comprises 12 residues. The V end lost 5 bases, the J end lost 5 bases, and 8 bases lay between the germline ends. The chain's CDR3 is CASSPAGDTQYF. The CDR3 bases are TGTGCCAGCAGTCCGGCGGGAGATACGCAGTATTTT.

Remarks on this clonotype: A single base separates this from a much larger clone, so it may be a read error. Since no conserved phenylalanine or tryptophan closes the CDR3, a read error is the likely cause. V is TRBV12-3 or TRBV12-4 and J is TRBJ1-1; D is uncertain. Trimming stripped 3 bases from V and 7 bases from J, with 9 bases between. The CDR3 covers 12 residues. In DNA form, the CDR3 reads TGTGCCAGCAGTTTCCCCGGACTTGAAGCTTTCTCT. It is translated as CASSFPGLEAFS.

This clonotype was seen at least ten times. The CDR3 is CASSYGINYGYTF. The CDR3 DNA follows: TGTGCCAGCAGTTACGGGATTAACTATGGCTACACCTTC. The genes are TRBV6-6 and TRBJ1-2; unclear D gene. V lost 2 bases and J lost 1, with 5 bases in between. This CDR3 contains 13 residues. Per the germline V gene, CDR1 is MNHNY and CDR2 is SVGAGI (reference sequence).

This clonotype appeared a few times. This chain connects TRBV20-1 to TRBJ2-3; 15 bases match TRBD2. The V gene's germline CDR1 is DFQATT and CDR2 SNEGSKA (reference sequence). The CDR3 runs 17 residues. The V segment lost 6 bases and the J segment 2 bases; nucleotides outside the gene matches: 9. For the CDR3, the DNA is TGCAGTGCCCTACCGGGACTAGCGGGGGGCACCACAGATACGCAGTATTTT. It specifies CSALPGLAGGTTDTQYF.

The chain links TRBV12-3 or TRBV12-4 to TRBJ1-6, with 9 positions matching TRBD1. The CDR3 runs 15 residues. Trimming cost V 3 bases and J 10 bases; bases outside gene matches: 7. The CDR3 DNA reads TGTGCCAGCAGTTTTATCGGGACAGGGTACTCACCCCTCCACTTT. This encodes CASSFIGTGYSPLHF.

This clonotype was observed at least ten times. The CDR3 is CASSFSETQYF. CDR3 bases: TGCGCCAGCAGCTTTTCAGAGACCCAGTACTTC. The J gene is TRBJ2-5, the V gene TRBV5-1; D not certain. The CDR3 extends over 11 amino acids. The germline V gene encodes CDR1 SGHRS and CDR2 YFSETQ. Trimming cost V 2 bases and J 4 bases, with 3 bases left between them.